A selection of T cell receptor beta chains follows, all from one sample in a study of cytomegalovirus exposure and HLA in healthy donors. Sequenced by immunoSEQ multiplex PCR; TCRdb stores in-frame clones only, minus some. The repertoire holds just over 200,000 clones, with 75% to 90% as singletons. The sequenced material came from PBMCs. These receptors were obtained from a middle-aged woman in good health and CMV-seronegative. CDR3s include the opening cysteine and the closing phenylalanine or tryptophan. A D gene is named only where the DNA matches it firmly. Clone size is given for some rows only: seen once, a few or many times, or a class if the clone is expanded.

clone_size: -; j_call: TRBJ2-7; v_call: TRBV28; d_call: -; cdr3_nt: TGTGCCAGCAGTTTCCTCGGACTTACCTACGAGCAGTACTTC; cdr3_aa: CASSFLGLTYEQYF
clone_size: -; j_call: TRBJ2-7; v_call: TRBV19; d_call: -; cdr3_nt: TGTGCCAGTAGTCCTGGAGGCGGCGAGCAGTACTTC; cdr3_aa: CASSPGGGEQYF
clone_size: -; j_call: TRBJ2-7; v_call: TRBV10-3; d_call: -; cdr3_nt: TGTGCCTCCCTTGAGCACAGGGATTCTTACGAGCAGTACTTC; cdr3_aa: CASLEHRDSYEQYF
clone_size: once; j_call: TRBJ1-3; v_call: TRBV5-4; d_call: -; cdr3_nt: TGTGCCAGCAGCTTGGCGGGAAATACGGACACCATATATTTT; cdr3_aa: CASSLAGNTDTIYF
clone_size: -; j_call: TRBJ2-1; v_call: TRBV19; d_call: TRBD2; cdr3_nt: TGTGCCAGTATCCCCTCGGGGGGTGGATACAATGAGCAGTTCTTC; cdr3_aa: CASIPSGGGYNEQFF
clone_size: -; j_call: TRBJ1-1; v_call: TRBV7-2; d_call: -; cdr3_nt: TGTGCCAGCAGCCAGCCCATGGGAGGGTTGACTGAAGCTTTCTTT; cdr3_aa: CASSQPMGGLTEAFF
clone_size: -; j_call: TRBJ1-5; v_call: TRBV27; d_call: -; cdr3_nt: TGTGCCAGCAGTTTCGGGGGGTATCAGCCCCAGCATTTT; cdr3_aa: CASSFGGYQPQHF
clone_size: -; j_call: TRBJ2-1; v_call: TRBV7-2; d_call: TRBD1; cdr3_nt: TGTGCCAGCAGCCACAGAATTTGGGACAGGGAGGACAATGAGCAGTTCTTC; cdr3_aa: CASSHRIWDREDNEQFF
clone_size: -; j_call: TRBJ2-3; v_call: TRBV27; d_call: TRBD1; cdr3_nt: TGTGCCAGCAGTCAAACGGGACAGGGGGTTATGGTGCAGTATTTT; cdr3_aa: CASSQTGQGVMVQYF
clone_size: few; j_call: TRBJ2-1; v_call: TRBV28; d_call: TRBD2; cdr3_nt: TGTGCCAGCAGAACTAGCGTATACAATGAGCAGTTCTTC; cdr3_aa: CASRTSVYNEQFF
clone_size: -; j_call: TRBJ1-3; v_call: TRBV10-3; d_call: -; cdr3_nt: TGTGCCATCAGTGCGAAAGGACAGTTCCGTGGAAACACCATATATTTT; cdr3_aa: CAISAKGQFRGNTIYF
clone_size: -; j_call: TRBJ1-5; v_call: TRBV30; d_call: TRBD1; cdr3_nt: TGTGCCTGGAGCCGGGACAGGGGGCGGTACCAGCCCCAGCATTTT; cdr3_aa: CAWSRDRGRYQPQHF
clone_size: -; j_call: TRBJ1-2; v_call: TRBV27; d_call: -; cdr3_nt: TGTGCCAGCAGTTTCCTCAGGGGCAGGAACTATGGCTACACCTTC; cdr3_aa: CASSFLRGRNYGYTF
clone_size: -; j_call: TRBJ1-1; v_call: TRBV4-1; d_call: -; cdr3_nt: TGCGCCAGCAGTCGGACAGTCATGAACACTGAAGCTTTCTTT; cdr3_aa: CASSRTVMNTEAFF
clone_size: -; j_call: TRBJ2-7; v_call: TRBV5-1; d_call: -; cdr3_nt: TGCGCCAGCAGCGGAGCTAGCCTCGGCTACTACGAGCAGTACTTC; cdr3_aa: CASSGASLGYYEQYF
clone_size: -; j_call: TRBJ1-2; v_call: TRBV7-2; d_call: -; cdr3_nt: TGTGCCAGCAGCCCCCACGCGAACTATGGCTACACCTTC; cdr3_aa: CASSPHANYGYTF
clone_size: once; j_call: TRBJ2-1; v_call: TRBV5-1; d_call: TRBD2; cdr3_nt: TGCGCCAGCAGGGCCTTGCGGGAGGCCTACAATGAGCAGTTCTTC; cdr3_aa: CASRALREAYNEQFF
clone_size: -; j_call: TRBJ2-7; v_call: TRBV27; d_call: TRBD1; cdr3_nt: TGTGCCAGCAGTTTCGGGACAGCTTTCGACGAGCAGTACTTC; cdr3_aa: CASSFGTAFDEQYF
clone_size: -; j_call: TRBJ2-1; v_call: TRBV7-8; d_call: -; cdr3_nt: TGTGCCAGCAGCTTAGCGACTACTCCCAGCCAGCAGTTCTTC; cdr3_aa: CASSLATTPSQQFF
clone_size: -; j_call: TRBJ1-2; v_call: TRBV5-1; d_call: TRBD1; cdr3_nt: TGCGCCAGCAGCTCGACAGGGCGGTATGGCTACACCTTC; cdr3_aa: CASSSTGRYGYTF
clone_size: -; j_call: TRBJ2-3; v_call: TRBV15; d_call: -; cdr3_nt: TGTGCCACCAGCAGAGATGCGGTTGGCCGTTCTACGTATTTT; cdr3_aa: CATSRDAVGRSTYF
clone_size: few; j_call: TRBJ2-5; v_call: TRBV7-3; d_call: TRBD1; cdr3_nt: TGTGCCAGCAGCTTAAGAGGACAGGGGGTCGAGACCCAGTACTTC; cdr3_aa: CASSLRGQGVETQYF
clone_size: once; j_call: TRBJ2-7; v_call: TRBV30; d_call: TRBD2; cdr3_nt: TGTGCCTGGAGTGTTTGGAGCGGGAGGGACCGGTACGAGCAGTACTTC; cdr3_aa: CAWSVWSGRDRYEQYF
clone_size: -; j_call: TRBJ2-7; v_call: TRBV5-4; d_call: TRBD2; cdr3_nt: TGTGCCAGCAGCTTGGCTCCGGGGGGGGGACACGAGCAGTACTTC; cdr3_aa: CASSLAPGGGHEQYF
clone_size: -; j_call: TRBJ1-1; v_call: TRBV11-2; d_call: -; cdr3_nt: TGTGCCAGCAGCTCATACGGTTACAGCGGGGACACTGAAGCTTTCTTT; cdr3_aa: CASSSYGYSGDTEAFF
clone_size: -; j_call: TRBJ2-7; v_call: TRBV11-2; d_call: TRBD2; cdr3_nt: TGTGCCAGCAGCTTAGATCAGGGACTAGCGGGATTTGAGCAGTACTTC; cdr3_aa: CASSLDQGLAGFEQYF
clone_size: few; j_call: TRBJ1-4; v_call: TRBV6-6; d_call: TRBD1; cdr3_nt: TGTGCCAGCAAAATAGGACAGGGAGCAACTAATGAAAAACTGTTTTTT; cdr3_aa: CASKIGQGATNEKLFF
clone_size: -; j_call: TRBJ2-7; v_call: TRBV19; d_call: TRBD1; cdr3_nt: TGTGCCAGTAGGCCGCCCGGGACAGGGGCATACGAGCAGTACTTC; cdr3_aa: CASRPPGTGAYEQYF
clone_size: -; j_call: TRBJ1-5; v_call: TRBV19; d_call: -; cdr3_nt: TGTGCCAGTAGTTTTACGGGGGGGAGCAATCAGCCCCAGCATTTT; cdr3_aa: CASSFTGGSNQPQHF
clone_size: -; j_call: TRBJ2-3; v_call: TRBV30; d_call: -; cdr3_nt: TGTGCCTGGAGTGACGGGACGGGAGGCACAGATACGCAGTATTTT; cdr3_aa: CAWSDGTGGTDTQYF
clone_size: few; j_call: TRBJ2-5; v_call: TRBV25-1; d_call: -; cdr3_nt: TGTGCCAGCAGGCCCCTAGGGGATGGGAAGACCCAGTACTTC; cdr3_aa: CASRPLGDGKTQYF
clone_size: -; j_call: TRBJ1-6; v_call: TRBV27; d_call: TRBD1; cdr3_nt: TGTGCCAGCAGTCTGAAGCCGGGACAGGGGGGAAATTCACCCCTCCACTTT; cdr3_aa: CASSLKPGQGGNSPLHF
clone_size: -; j_call: TRBJ1-1; v_call: TRBV6-6; d_call: TRBD1; cdr3_nt: TGTGCCAGCAGCCGACAGGGGGCGGGGATGAACACTGAAGCTTTCTTT; cdr3_aa: CASSRQGAGMNTEAFF
clone_size: -; j_call: TRBJ2-7; v_call: TRBV19; d_call: TRBD1; cdr3_nt: TGTGCCAGTAGTATCGGGACAGGTCCTTCCTACGAGCAGTACTTC; cdr3_aa: CASSIGTGPSYEQYF
clone_size: -; j_call: TRBJ2-1; v_call: TRBV7-9; d_call: -; cdr3_nt: TGTGCCAGCAGCTTGACAGTCAATGAGCAGTTCTTC; cdr3_aa: CASSLTVNEQFF
clone_size: -; j_call: TRBJ2-7; v_call: TRBV15; d_call: -; cdr3_nt: TGTGCCACCAGCAGGGCGCGGCAGGGATCCTACGAGCAGTACTTC; cdr3_aa: CATSRARQGSYEQYF
clone_size: -; j_call: TRBJ2-3; v_call: TRBV7-9; d_call: -; cdr3_nt: TGTGCCAGCACTTTCACAGATACGCAGTATTTT; cdr3_aa: CASTFTDTQYF
clone_size: -; j_call: TRBJ2-1; v_call: TRBV6-6; d_call: -; cdr3_nt: TGTGCCAGCAGTTACTCTCTCAGGGGTGAGCAGTTCTTC; cdr3_aa: CASSYSLRGEQFF
clone_size: -; j_call: TRBJ2-7; v_call: TRBV4-1; d_call: -; cdr3_nt: TGCGCCAGCAGCCCAGCCAAGAATCGGGGAACCTACGAGCAGTACTTC; cdr3_aa: CASSPAKNRGTYEQYF
clone_size: -; j_call: TRBJ1-2; v_call: TRBV2; d_call: -; cdr3_nt: TGTGCCAGCAGTTCTACCGGGACACTGGCTGGCTACACCTTC; cdr3_aa: CASSSTGTLAGYTF
clone_size: -; j_call: TRBJ2-1; v_call: TRBV7-3; d_call: -; cdr3_nt: TGTGCCAGCAGCTTGACAGGAGACGGATTCAATGAGCAGTTCTTC; cdr3_aa: CASSLTGDGFNEQFF
clone_size: few; j_call: TRBJ1-2; v_call: TRBV30; d_call: -; cdr3_nt: TGTGCCTGGACCGGGGGGGCGGACTCAGCCTACTATGGCTACACCTTC; cdr3_aa: CAWTGGADSAYYGYTF
clone_size: once; j_call: TRBJ2-7; v_call: TRBV27; d_call: -; cdr3_nt: TGTGCCAGCAGTATAACAGGGCCTCCCCACGAGCAGTACTTC; cdr3_aa: CASSITGPPHEQYF
clone_size: -; j_call: TRBJ2-7; v_call: TRBV7-2; d_call: -; cdr3_nt: TGTGCCAGCAGCCCACTGCCATCTAGCATGAACGAGCAGTACTTC; cdr3_aa: CASSPLPSSMNEQYF
clone_size: -; j_call: TRBJ2-3; v_call: TRBV9; d_call: TRBD2; cdr3_nt: TGTGCCAGCAGCGGAGATGTAGCGGGAGGTAAAGATACGCAGTATTTT; cdr3_aa: CASSGDVAGGKDTQYF
clone_size: -; j_call: TRBJ1-1; v_call: TRBV7-9; d_call: -; cdr3_nt: TGTGCCAGCAGCTTATCCGGGAACACTGAAGCTTTCTTT; cdr3_aa: CASSLSGNTEAFF
clone_size: once; j_call: TRBJ1-3; v_call: TRBV5-6; d_call: -; cdr3_nt: TGTGCCAGCAGCTTGGACAGGATCTCTGGAAACACCATATATTTT; cdr3_aa: CASSLDRISGNTIYF
clone_size: -; j_call: TRBJ1-6; v_call: TRBV2; d_call: TRBD1; cdr3_nt: TGTGCCAGCAGTCCGGACAGGGGCAATTCACCCCTCCACTTT; cdr3_aa: CASSPDRGNSPLHF
clone_size: few; j_call: TRBJ2-1; v_call: TRBV9; d_call: -; cdr3_nt: TGTGCCAGCAGCAACCAGGGTGACAATGAGCAGTTCTTC; cdr3_aa: CASSNQGDNEQFF
clone_size: -; j_call: TRBJ1-2; v_call: TRBV12-5; d_call: -; cdr3_nt: TGTGCTAGTGGTTCGTACGGACAGAACTATGGCTACACCTTC; cdr3_aa: CASGSYGQNYGYTF
clone_size: -; j_call: TRBJ2-2; v_call: TRBV28; d_call: -; cdr3_nt: TGTGCCAGCAGTTCAGGGACAACGAACACCGGGGAGCTGTTTTTT; cdr3_aa: CASSSGTTNTGELFF
clone_size: -; j_call: TRBJ2-5; v_call: TRBV30; d_call: TRBD2; cdr3_nt: TGTGCCTGGAGTCCAGGACTAGCGGGAAACCAAGAGACCCAGTACTTC; cdr3_aa: CAWSPGLAGNQETQYF
clone_size: -; j_call: TRBJ2-1; v_call: TRBV5-4; d_call: -; cdr3_nt: TGTGCCAGCAGCCCCGCGGCGGATAACTCCTACAATGAGCAGTTCTTC; cdr3_aa: CASSPAADNSYNEQFF
clone_size: few; j_call: TRBJ2-7; v_call: TRBV19; d_call: -; cdr3_nt: TGTGCCAGTAGTATAAACTTCTACGAGCAGTACTTC; cdr3_aa: CASSINFYEQYF
clone_size: -; j_call: TRBJ1-2; v_call: TRBV7-2; d_call: TRBD1; cdr3_nt: TGTGCCAGCAGCTTAGCGCTTGGACAGGGGGCGGGTGGCTACACCTTC; cdr3_aa: CASSLALGQGAGGYTF